This TCR beta chain stems from a study of blood T cell repertoires in COVID-19. Study overall: T cells, B-cell-depleted T cells, or PBMCs provided the cDNA or gDNA that served as material.

Per germline, CDR1 MDHEN and CDR2 SYDVKM. This CDR3 has 13 residues. Trimming removed 5 bases from V and 5 bases from J; junction bases left unmatched: 2. This clone was recorded only once. TCRdb's table, derived via immunoSEQ multiplex PCR, lists solely in-frame clones and lacks some. The sample lists approximately 100,000 clones, about 91% occurring once. The sequenced sample was peripheral blood. This TCR came from a human donor in a cohort sampled during active COVID-19. This chain uses TRBV28 with TRBJ1-1; 10 nucleotides agree with TRBD1. The CDR3 coding sequence is TGTGCCAGCAGTGGGACAGGGGCAACTGAAGCTTTCTTT. It codes for CASSGTGATEAFF.